The clone carrying this T cell receptor (beta chain) appeared once. Only in-frame clones appear in the TCRdb table, and some are missing; sequencing was by immunoSEQ multiplex PCR. The profile shows approximately 220,000 clones, 65% to 85% of them singletons. This sample was included in a study of blood T cell repertoires in COVID-19. For the study at large: Sources were T cells, B-cell-depleted T cells, or PBMCs; the material itself was cDNA or gDNA.

The CDR3 contains 14 residues. The V gene end was trimmed by 4 bases and the J gene end by 5 bases; junction bases not matched to a gene: 8. CDR1 and CDR2 from the germline V gene are SQVTM and ANQGSEA. This TCR derives from a woman in her twenties or thirties who had recovered from COVID-19. The specimen sequenced was peripheral blood. This sequence joins TRBV29-1 and TRBJ2-5; 9 positions match TRBD1. The CDR3 DNA reads TGCAGCGTTGTGGGACAGGGATCCGGGGAGACCCAGTACTTC. Protein sequence: CSVVGQGSGETQYF.